The entry that follows covers one T cell receptor (beta chain) sequence. Measured with immunoSEQ multiplex PCR; TCRdb has only the in-frame clones, and not every one. The sample has hundreds of thousands of clones, about nine tenths seen once. The data stem from a study of blood T cell repertoires in COVID-19. The CDR3 totals 16 residues. Germline V CDR1 and CDR2: MNHNS, SASEGT. Trimming at V came to 3 bases and at J to 0 bases, leaving 3 bases not matched to a gene. The chain is built from TRBV6-1 and TRBJ2-2; 8 nucleotides agree with TRBD2. This receptor was taken from a man aged 55 to 70 who had recovered from COVID-19. The specimen sequenced was peripheral blood. The CDR3 loop reads CASSDFSGANTGELFF. The CDR3 coding sequence is TGTGCCAGCAGTGACTTTAGCGGGGCGAACACCGGGGAGCTGTTTTTT.